This entry lists 16 T cell receptor beta chains sequenced from one sample in a study of cytomegalovirus exposure and HLA in healthy donors. The PCR had 60 Vbeta and 13 Jbeta primers. The repertoire was sequenced with immunoSEQ multiplex PCR; TCRdb's copy has only in-frame clones and lacks some. The sample has around 190,000 clones, roughly 90% seen once. The source material was PBMCs. These receptor sequences come from a woman in her thirties in good health and CMV-seronegative.

The rearrangement uses TRBV10-1 and TRBJ2-3, with D possibly TRBD2 on 7 matching bases. V lost 5 bases to trimming and J lost 6 bases, with 21 bases between them. The CDR3 is 16 residues long. Germline V gene sequence: CDR1 WNHNN, CDR2 SYGVQD (reference sequence). CDR3 amino acids: CASSPEGGGTRDTQYF. CDR3 coding DNA: TGCGCCAGCAGTCCCGAGGGCGGGGGCACGAGGGATACGCAGTATTTT.

V usage is TRBV28 and J usage is TRBJ2-3, with 9 positions matching TRBD1. Trimming at V came to 3 bases and at J to 2 bases, leaving 9 bases not matched to a gene. CDR1 MDHEN and CDR2 SYDVKM come from the germline V gene. The CDR3 has 17 residues. The CDR3 sequence is CASSLDSTGGVTDTQYF. The CDR3 DNA sequence: TGTGCCAGCAGTTTGGACTCGACAGGGGGAGTCACAGATACGCAGTATTTT.

The V gene is TRBV28, the J gene TRBJ1-2; 8 positions match TRBD1. V gave up 4 bases and J gave up 2 bases; unmatched junction bases: 3. CDR1 and CDR2 (germline): MDHEN, SYDVKM. CDR3 length: 14 amino acids. The CDR3 loop reads CASSYRDRNYGYTF. The CDR3 nucleotides read TGTGCCAGCAGTTATAGGGACAGGAACTATGGCTACACCTTC.

The chain has TRBV5-1 and TRBJ1-1; no clear D gene. Germline V gives CDR1 SGHRS, CDR2 YFSETQ. Trimming pared 1 base from V and 2 bases from J, leaving 12 bases between. CDR3 length equals 15 residues. CDR3 loop: CASSLLYSRNTEAFF. DNA of the CDR3: TGCGCCAGCAGCTTGTTATACAGTCGAAACACTGAAGCTTTCTTT.

V is TRBV7-9 and J is TRBJ2-3, with 12 bases aligning to TRBD2. The J segment lost 4 bases and the V segment lost 3 bases, leaving 11 bases of the junction unmatched. Looked up from germline, CDR1 is SEHNR and CDR2 is FQNEAQ (reference sequence). The CDR3 runs 18 residues. The CDR3 here is CASSLSLAGGGVADTQYF. In DNA, the CDR3 is TGTGCCAGCAGCTTGTCGCTAGCGGGAGGGGGCGTCGCAGATACGCAGTATTTT.

The chain combines TRBV7-8 with TRBJ2-5; D is uncertain. The V gene's germline CDR1 is SGHVS and CDR2 FQNEAQ. With 4 bases removed from V and 4 bases from J, the gap between germline ends came to 19 bases. This CDR3 spans 16 amino acids. The CDR3 DNA follows: TGTGCCAGCAGCTCCCGGCCGAGAGGAGTAGCAGAGACCCAGTACTTC. As protein: CASSSRPRGVAETQYF.

The chain combines TRBV28 with TRBJ1-2; 8 nucleotides match TRBD1. The J segment lost 7 bases and the V segment lost 2 bases, leaving 9 bases of the junction unmatched. The germline CDR1 and CDR2 sequences are MDHEN and SYDVKM. There are 15 residues in the CDR3. The CDR3 sequence: CASSLNVEDRVGYTF. CDR3 in DNA: TGTGCCAGCAGTTTAAACGTTGAGGACAGGGTTGGCTACACCTTC.

The chain links TRBV29-1 to TRBJ2-6; TRBD1 matches 7 bases. V shed 5 bases and J 4 bases; nucleotides not matched to a gene: 5. The CDR3 length is 14 residues. Germline V gene sequence: CDR1 SQVTM, CDR2 ANQGSEA. The CDR3 DNA sequence: TGCAGCGTTCTGACAGGGACAGGGGCCAACGTCCTGACTTTC. Translation: CSVLTGTGANVLTF.

The chain recombines TRBV27 with TRBJ2-2; D is ambiguous. There are 13 residues in the CDR3. Germline V gene data show CDR1 as MNHEY and CDR2 as SMNVEV (reference sequence). Trimming took 6 bases from V and 5 from J, leaving 10 bases between them. The CDR3 DNA sequence: TGTGCCAGCAGAATAAAGGAGACCGGGGAGCTGTTTTTT. The encoded protein is CASRIKETGELFF.

V usage is TRBV11-2 and J usage is TRBJ1-3; the match to TRBD1 covers 8 bases. The CDR3 loop spans 15 amino acids. V was pared by 5 bases and J by 2 bases, with 5 bases of the junction left unmatched. The germline V gene has CDR1 SGHAT and CDR2 FQNNGV. CDR3 amino acids: CASSVDRGTGNTIYF. DNA of the CDR3: TGTGCCAGCAGCGTCGACAGGGGAACTGGAAACACCATATATTTT.

The chain uses TRBV28 and TRBJ1-1, with TRBD1 matching over 9 bases. The V gene's germline CDR1 is MDHEN and CDR2 SYDVKM. V was pared by 1 base and J by 4 bases, with 7 bases of the junction left unmatched. This CDR3 is 16 amino acids long. CDR3 protein: CASSLYRGQIVTEAFF. The CDR3 coding sequence is TGTGCCAGCAGTTTATACAGGGGGCAGATAGTCACTGAAGCTTTCTTT. The full variable domain, its missing parts supplied by reference TRBV28 and TRBJ1-1, is DVKVTQSSRYLVKRTGEKVFLECVQDMDHENMFWYRQDPGLGLRLIYFSYDVKMKEKGDIPEGYSVSREKKERFSLILESASTNQTSMYLCASSLYRGQIVTEAFFGQGTRLTVV.

This sequence joins TRBV5-4 and TRBJ2-5; a possible D gene is TRBD2 (6 bases). Germline CDR1 is SGHNT and CDR2 is YYREEE (reference sequence). The CDR3 length is 17 residues. Trimming pared 5 bases from V and 2 bases from J, leaving 22 bases between. The CDR3 DNA follows: TGTGCCAGCAGTTCGGCCGGCGCACTAGCAAGACAAGAGACCCAGTACTTC. Translated, it gives CASSSAGALARQETQYF.

This chain connects TRBV11-2 to TRBJ2-7; TRBD1 agrees at 9 bases. The CDR3 has 15 residues. V was pared by 4 bases and J by 7 bases, with 11 bases of the junction left unmatched. Germline V CDR1 and CDR2: SGHAT, FQNNGV. The CDR3 DNA reads as TGTGCCAGCAGCTCCCTCCGGGACAGGGAATGGGAGCAGTACTTC. This codes for CASSSLRDREWEQYF.

V gene TRBV9 combines with J gene TRBJ1-3; 8 bases agree with TRBD1. This CDR3 has 20 amino acids. Germline V gene lookup returns CDR1 SGDLS and CDR2 YYNGEE. J gave up 3 bases and V 0 bases, and 17 bases lay outside the gene matches. The CDR3 sequence: CASSVDGSFRTGIDGNTIYF. The CDR3 region has the DNA TGTGCCAGCAGCGTAGATGGGTCATTCCGGACAGGGATCGATGGAAACACCATATATTTT.

The chain has TRBV11-3 and TRBJ2-7, with 12 bases matching TRBD2. Germline V lookup: CDR1 SGHNT, CDR2 YENEEA. V shed 5 bases, J shed 2 bases, and the junction held 1 base outside the gene matches. The CDR3 totals 14 residues. DNA of the CDR3: TGTGCCAGCAGCCTAGCGGGAGGGACCTACGAGCAGTACTTC. Its translation: CASSLAGGTYEQYF.

This clone showed up just a few times. The CDR3 bases are TGCGCCAGCAGCTTGGTGACAGTAGACTACGAGCAGTACTTC. It is translated as CASSLVTVDYEQYF. The rearrangement uses TRBV5-1 and TRBJ2-7; a possible D gene is TRBD1 (5 bases). Trimming shortened V by 0 bases and J by 3 bases, and 10 bases separated the two germline ends. This CDR3 spans 14 amino acids. CDR1 and CDR2 from the germline V gene are SGHRS and YFSETQ.